This T cell receptor beta chain was observed in a study of T cells after yellow fever vaccination. Trimming cost V 4 bases and J 3 bases, with 10 bases left between them. CDR1 and CDR2 from the germline V gene are SGHDN and FVKESK. The CDR3 is 13 amino acids. TCRdb processed the 5' RACE reads anew with MiXCR; each CDR3 protein has one entry. This table holds about 320,000 distinct CDR3 sequences, roughly an eighth found once. Note on this clonotype: The antigen remains undetermined.

General study findings and limits: Shared CD4/CD8 clonotypes were a small share, likely from convergent recombination.

J is TRBJ2-7 and V is TRBV14; unclear D gene. The source was CD4+ T cells sorted from PBMCs, collected 15 days after the yellow fever booster vaccination. This clonotype originated in a young man who received the YFV17D yellow fever vaccine. The CDR3 loop is CASSLKTGYEQYV. In nucleotides, the CDR3 is TGTGCCAGCAGCCTCAAGACGGGCTACGAGCAGTACGTC.